The T cell receptor (beta chain) under discussion was sequenced for a study of shared clonotypes between healthy human individuals. Overall study context: Three plates each covered CD4 naive and memory; CD8 naive two, CD8 memory one. Notes on the study in general: It was observed that roughly 5.4% of naive CD4 clonotypes were shared across a handful of donors.

CD45RO-negative cells were positively selected for CCR7, leaving out terminally differentiated effector memory CD45RA+ cells. This was a deep-level run. The assay was immunoSEQ multiplex PCR, and TCRdb's table has in-frame clones only and misses some. The sample has about 700,000 clones; 92% are singletons. Points on this clone: The target antigen is unknown.

CDR3 length equals 16 residues. Germline loops: CDR1 SGDLS, CDR2 YYNGEE. The ends were cut back, 0 bases at V and 0 bases at J, with 12 bases in the middle. The clonotype comes from a man aged 30-40 years in good health. The rearrangement joins TRBV9 to TRBJ1-2; D uncertain. What was sequenced was naive CD8+ T cells sorted from blood. The CDR3, as DNA: TGTGCCAGCAGCGTAGCTAAAACAGTACCTAACTATGGCTACACCTTC. Protein: CASSVAKTVPNYGYTF.